This TCR beta chain appears in the sequencing data of a study of shared clonotypes between healthy human individuals. Whole-study results and caveats: Larger estimated richness was generally seen in naive subsets than in memory subsets. Apart from blood, nothing was sampled; tissue repertoires likely differ.

The authors divided CD4+ cells into CD45RA+ naive and CD45RA-negative memory subsets. The V end lost 5 bases, the J end lost 2 bases, and 16 bases lay between the germline ends. The CDR3 sequence is 15 residues long. Per the germline V gene, CDR1 is MDHEN and CDR2 is SYDVKM. The deep-level immunoSEQ assay was used. Produced via immunoSEQ multiplex PCR; TCRdb's table is partial and in-frame only. The sample contains about 1.1 million clones, 60% to 80% of which appear only once. Of note for this clone: The antigen remains undetermined.

The chain uses TRBV28 and TRBJ2-7, with D perhaps TRBD1 or TRBD2 (5 bases each). Sequencing was done on a sample of memory CD4+ T cells from PBMCs. Subset reported: CD45RA-negative fraction. The clonotype comes from a man aged 18 to 30 in good health. Some clones in this sample may be carry-over from other donors' samples. The DNA of the CDR3 is TGTGCCAGCAGTGTACGGGACGGAATGGCCTACGAGCAGTACTTC. Protein sequence: CASSVRDGMAYEQYF.